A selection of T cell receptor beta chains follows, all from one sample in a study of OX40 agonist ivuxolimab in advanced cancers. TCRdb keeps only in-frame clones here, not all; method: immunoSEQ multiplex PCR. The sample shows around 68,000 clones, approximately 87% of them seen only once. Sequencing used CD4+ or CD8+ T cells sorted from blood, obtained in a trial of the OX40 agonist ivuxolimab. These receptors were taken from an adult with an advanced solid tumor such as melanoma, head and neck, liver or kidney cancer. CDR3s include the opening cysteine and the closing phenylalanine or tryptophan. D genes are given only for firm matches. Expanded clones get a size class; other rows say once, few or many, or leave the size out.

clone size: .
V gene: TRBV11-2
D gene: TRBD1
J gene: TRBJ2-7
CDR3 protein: CASSAYRGYEQYF
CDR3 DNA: TGTGCCAGCAGCGCCTACAGGGGTTACGAGCAGTACTTC

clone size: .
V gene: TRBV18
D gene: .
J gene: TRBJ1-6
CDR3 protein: CASSPLGHRNSPLHF
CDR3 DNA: TGTGCCAGCTCACCGCTCGGACACCGGAATTCACCCCTCCACTTT

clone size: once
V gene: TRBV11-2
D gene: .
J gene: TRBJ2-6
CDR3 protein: CASTFRLVSGANVLTF
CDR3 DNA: TGTGCCAGCACGTTTCGACTAGTTTCTGGGGCCAACGTCCTGACTTTC

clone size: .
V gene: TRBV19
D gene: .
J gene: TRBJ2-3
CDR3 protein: CASSPSLRGAQYF
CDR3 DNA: TGTGCCAGTAGTCCTTCTCTTCGTGGGGCGCAGTATTTT

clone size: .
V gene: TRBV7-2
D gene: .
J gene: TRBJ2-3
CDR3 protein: CASSLGTPLKGQYF
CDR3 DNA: TGTGCCAGCAGCCTCGGGACTCCCCTGAAAGGGCAGTATTTT

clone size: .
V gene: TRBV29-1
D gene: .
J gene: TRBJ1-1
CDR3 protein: CSASRRPGEAFF
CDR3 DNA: TGCAGCGCCAGTAGGCGTCCCGGTGAAGCTTTCTTT

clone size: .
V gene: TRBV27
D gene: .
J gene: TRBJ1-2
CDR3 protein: CASSSASGLGGYTF
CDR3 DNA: TGTGCCAGCAGTTCGGCTTCGGGGCTGGGCGGCTACACCTTC

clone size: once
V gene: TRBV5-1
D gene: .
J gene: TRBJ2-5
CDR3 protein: CASSGGQIYQETQYF
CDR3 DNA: TGCGCCAGCAGCGGGGGGCAGATATACCAAGAGACCCAGTACTTC

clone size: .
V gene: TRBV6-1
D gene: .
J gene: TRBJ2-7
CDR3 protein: CASSLTPTGFYEQYF
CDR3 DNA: TGTGCCAGCAGTCTAACTCCCACAGGGTTCTACGAGCAGTACTTC

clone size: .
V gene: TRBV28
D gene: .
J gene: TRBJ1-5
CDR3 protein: CASTKRGLGNQPQHF
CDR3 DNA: TGTGCCAGCACCAAAAGGGGCCTTGGCAATCAGCCCCAGCATTTT

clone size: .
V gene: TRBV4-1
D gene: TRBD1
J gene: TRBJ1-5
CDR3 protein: CASSRGQGSNQPQHF
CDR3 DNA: TGCGCCAGCAGCCGAGGACAGGGTAGCAATCAGCCCCAGCATTTT

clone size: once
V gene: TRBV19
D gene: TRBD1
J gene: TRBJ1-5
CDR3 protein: CASTQGDRGPSYQPQHF
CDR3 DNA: TGTGCCAGTACCCAGGGGGACAGGGGTCCATCATATCAGCCCCAGCATTTT

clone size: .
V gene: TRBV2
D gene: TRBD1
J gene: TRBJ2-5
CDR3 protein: CASSADRGHETQYF
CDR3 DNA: TGTGCCAGCAGCGCCGACAGGGGGCATGAGACCCAGTACTTC

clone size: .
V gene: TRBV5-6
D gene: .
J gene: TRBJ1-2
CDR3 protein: CASSFQDMRGYTF
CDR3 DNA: TGTGCCAGCAGCTTTCAGGACATGCGTGGCTACACCTTC

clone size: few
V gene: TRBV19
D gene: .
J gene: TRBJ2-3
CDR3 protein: CASSIFAGGYGDTQYF
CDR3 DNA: TGTGCCAGTAGTATTTTTGCGGGTGGATATGGAGATACGCAGTATTTT

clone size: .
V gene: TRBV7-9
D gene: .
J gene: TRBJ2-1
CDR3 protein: CASSLGSGSEQFF
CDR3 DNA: TGTGCCAGCAGCTTAGGGTCGGGGAGTGAGCAGTTCTTC

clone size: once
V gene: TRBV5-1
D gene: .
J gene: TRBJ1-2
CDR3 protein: CASSSGQNYGYTF
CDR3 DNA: TGCGCCAGCAGCTCCGGACAGAACTATGGCTACACCTTC

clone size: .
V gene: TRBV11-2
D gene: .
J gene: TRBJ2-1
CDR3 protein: CASSLDLNNEQFF
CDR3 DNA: TGTGCCAGCAGCTTAGATTTGAACAATGAGCAGTTCTTC

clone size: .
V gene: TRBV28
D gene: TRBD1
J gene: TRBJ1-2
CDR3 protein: CASSPAGRGNYGYTF
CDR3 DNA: TGTGCCAGCAGTCCCGCCGGCAGGGGGAACTATGGCTACACCTTC

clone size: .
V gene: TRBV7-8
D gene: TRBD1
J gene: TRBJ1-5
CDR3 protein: CASSLDRGREPQHF
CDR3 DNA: TGTGCCAGCAGCCTGGACAGGGGGCGGGAGCCCCAGCATTTT

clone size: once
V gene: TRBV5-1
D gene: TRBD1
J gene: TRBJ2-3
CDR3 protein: CASSLAGTGGDTQYF
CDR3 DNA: TGCGCCAGCAGCTTGGCCGGGACAGGGGGAGATACGCAGTATTTT

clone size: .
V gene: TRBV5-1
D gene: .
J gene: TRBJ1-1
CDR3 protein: CASSLQVLNTEAFF
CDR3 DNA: TGCGCCAGCAGCTTGCAGGTACTGAACACTGAAGCTTTCTTT